This T cell receptor (beta chain) came from a study of blood T cell repertoires in COVID-19. Trimming took 4 bases from V and 10 from J, leaving 15 bases between them. Germline values: CDR1 SGHNT, CDR2 YYREEE (reference sequence). The CDR3 length is 13 residues. The repertoire was sequenced with immunoSEQ multiplex PCR; TCRdb's copy has only in-frame clones and lacks some. Of over 250,000 clones listed, 65% to 90% are singletons. The genes are TRBV5-4 and TRBJ1-5; maybe TRBD1 (5 bases). The source of this sequence is a human donor in a cohort sampled during active COVID-19. Sequences were obtained from peripheral blood. The CDR3 here is CASSTDTLGPQHF. CDR3 coding DNA: TGTGCCAGCAGCACGGACACCCTGGGACCCCAGCATTTT.